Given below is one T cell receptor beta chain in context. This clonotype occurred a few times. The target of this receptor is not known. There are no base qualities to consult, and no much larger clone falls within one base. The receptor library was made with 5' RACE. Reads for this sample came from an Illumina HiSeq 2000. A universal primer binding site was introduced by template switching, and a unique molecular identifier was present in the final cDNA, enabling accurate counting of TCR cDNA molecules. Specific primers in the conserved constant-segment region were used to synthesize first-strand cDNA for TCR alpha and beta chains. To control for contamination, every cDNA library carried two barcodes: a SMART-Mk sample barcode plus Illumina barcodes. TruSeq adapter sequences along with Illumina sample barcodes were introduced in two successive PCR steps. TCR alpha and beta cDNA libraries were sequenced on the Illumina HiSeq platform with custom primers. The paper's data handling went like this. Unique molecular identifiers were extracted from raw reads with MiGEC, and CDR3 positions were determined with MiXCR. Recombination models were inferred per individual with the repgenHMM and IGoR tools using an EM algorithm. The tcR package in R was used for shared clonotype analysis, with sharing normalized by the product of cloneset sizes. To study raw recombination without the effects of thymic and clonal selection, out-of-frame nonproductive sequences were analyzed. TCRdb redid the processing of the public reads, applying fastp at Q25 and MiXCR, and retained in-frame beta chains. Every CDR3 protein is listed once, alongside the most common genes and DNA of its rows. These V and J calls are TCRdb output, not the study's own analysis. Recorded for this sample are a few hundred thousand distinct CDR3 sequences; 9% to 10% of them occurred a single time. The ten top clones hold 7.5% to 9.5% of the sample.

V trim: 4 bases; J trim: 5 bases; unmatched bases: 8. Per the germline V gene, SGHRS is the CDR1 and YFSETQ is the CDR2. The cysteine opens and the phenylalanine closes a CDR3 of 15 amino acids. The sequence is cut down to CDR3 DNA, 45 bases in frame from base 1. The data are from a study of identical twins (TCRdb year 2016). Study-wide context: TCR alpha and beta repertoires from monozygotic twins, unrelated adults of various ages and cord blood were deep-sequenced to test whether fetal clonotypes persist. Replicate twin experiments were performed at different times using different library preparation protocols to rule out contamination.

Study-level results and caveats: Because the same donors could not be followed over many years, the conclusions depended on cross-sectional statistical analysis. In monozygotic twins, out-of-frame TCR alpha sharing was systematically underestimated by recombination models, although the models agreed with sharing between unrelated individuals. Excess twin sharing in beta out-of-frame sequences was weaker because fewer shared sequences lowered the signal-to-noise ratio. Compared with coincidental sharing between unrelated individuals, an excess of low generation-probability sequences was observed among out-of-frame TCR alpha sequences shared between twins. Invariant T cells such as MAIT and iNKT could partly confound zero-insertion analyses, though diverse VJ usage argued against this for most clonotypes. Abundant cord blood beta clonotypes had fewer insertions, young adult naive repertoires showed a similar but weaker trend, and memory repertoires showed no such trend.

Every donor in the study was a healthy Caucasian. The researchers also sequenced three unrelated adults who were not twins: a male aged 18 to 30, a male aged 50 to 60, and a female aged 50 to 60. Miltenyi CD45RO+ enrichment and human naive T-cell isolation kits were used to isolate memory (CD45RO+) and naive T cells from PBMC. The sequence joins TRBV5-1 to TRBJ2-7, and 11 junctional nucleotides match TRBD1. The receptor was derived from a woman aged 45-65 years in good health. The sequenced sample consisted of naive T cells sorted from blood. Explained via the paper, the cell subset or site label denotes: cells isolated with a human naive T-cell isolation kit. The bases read TGCGCCAGCAGCCGTATCCCGGGACAGGGGGACGAGCAGTACTTC. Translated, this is CASSRIPGQGDEQYF.